This TCR beta chain emerged from a study of response to subunit inactivated influenza vaccine. There are many counts of this clonotype. Its antigen is undetermined. Whole-study results and caveats: With each seasonal influenza vaccination, the authors suggested, few new T cells are recruited.

TCRdb fed the RT-PCR reads into MiXCR, producing one record per CDR3 protein. The sample shows roughly 700,000 distinct CDR3 sequences, approximately 15% of them seen only once. CDR3 length: 14 residues. Deletions cut 5 bases from V and 3 bases from J, with 10 bases between. The chain links TRBV12-3 or TRBV12-4 to TRBJ2-2; possible D gene TRBD1, 6 bases. The sequence derives from a man aged 45-65 years who received an inactivated influenza vaccine. This sample comprised PBMCs from blood, obtained 14 days before vaccination. CDR3 nucleotides: TGTGCCAGCAGTGAACAGGGTTACACCGGGGAGCTGTTTTTT. Translated, it gives CASSEQGYTGELFF.